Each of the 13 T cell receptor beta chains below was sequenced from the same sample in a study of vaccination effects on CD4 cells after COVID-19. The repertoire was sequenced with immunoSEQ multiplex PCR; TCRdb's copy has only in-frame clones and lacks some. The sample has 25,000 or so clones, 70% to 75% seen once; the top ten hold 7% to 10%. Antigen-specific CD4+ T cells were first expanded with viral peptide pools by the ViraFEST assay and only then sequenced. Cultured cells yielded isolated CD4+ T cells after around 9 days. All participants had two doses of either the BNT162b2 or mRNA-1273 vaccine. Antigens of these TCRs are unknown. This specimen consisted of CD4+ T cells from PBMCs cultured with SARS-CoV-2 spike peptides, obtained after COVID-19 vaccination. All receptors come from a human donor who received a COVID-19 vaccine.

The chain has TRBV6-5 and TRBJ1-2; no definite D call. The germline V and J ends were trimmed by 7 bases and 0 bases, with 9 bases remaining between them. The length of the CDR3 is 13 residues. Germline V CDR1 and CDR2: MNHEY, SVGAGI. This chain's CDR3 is CASKAGPNYGYTF. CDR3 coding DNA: TGTGCCAGCAAGGCAGGCCCTAACTATGGCTACACCTTC.

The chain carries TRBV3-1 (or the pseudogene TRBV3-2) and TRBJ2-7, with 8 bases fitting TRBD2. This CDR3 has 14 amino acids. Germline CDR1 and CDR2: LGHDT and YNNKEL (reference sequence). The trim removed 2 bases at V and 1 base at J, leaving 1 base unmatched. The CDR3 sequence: CASSQTSGSYEQYF. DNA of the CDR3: TGTGCCAGCAGCCAAACTAGCGGATCCTACGAGCAGTACTTC.

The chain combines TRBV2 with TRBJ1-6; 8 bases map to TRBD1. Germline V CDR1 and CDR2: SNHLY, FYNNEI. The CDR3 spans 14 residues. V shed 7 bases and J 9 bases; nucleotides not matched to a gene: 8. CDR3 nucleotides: TGTGCCAGCACCGGACAGGGAGCGGGTTCACCCCTCCACTTT. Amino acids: CASTGQGAGSPLHF.

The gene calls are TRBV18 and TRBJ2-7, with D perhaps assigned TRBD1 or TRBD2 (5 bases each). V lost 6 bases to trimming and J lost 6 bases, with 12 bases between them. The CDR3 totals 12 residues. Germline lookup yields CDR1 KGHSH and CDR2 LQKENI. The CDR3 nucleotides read TGTGCCAGCTCTGGAACAGGAGGCGAGCAGTACTTC. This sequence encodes CASSGTGGEQYF.

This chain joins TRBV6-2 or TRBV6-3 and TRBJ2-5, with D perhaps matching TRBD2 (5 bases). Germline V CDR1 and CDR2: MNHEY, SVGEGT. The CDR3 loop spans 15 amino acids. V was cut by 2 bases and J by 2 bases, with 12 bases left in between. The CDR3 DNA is TGTGCCAGCAGTTACGGGATCCGGGGTCAAGAGACCCAGTACTTC. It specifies CASSYGIRGQETQYF.

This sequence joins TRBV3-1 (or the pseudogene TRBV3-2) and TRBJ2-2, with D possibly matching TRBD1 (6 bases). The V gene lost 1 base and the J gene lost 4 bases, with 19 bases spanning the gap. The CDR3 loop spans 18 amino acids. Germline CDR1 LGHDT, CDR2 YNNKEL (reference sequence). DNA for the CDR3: TGTGCCAGCAGCCAAGCACGCTCCGGGACATCCTCCACCGGGGAGCTGTTTTTT. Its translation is CASSQARSGTSSTGELFF.

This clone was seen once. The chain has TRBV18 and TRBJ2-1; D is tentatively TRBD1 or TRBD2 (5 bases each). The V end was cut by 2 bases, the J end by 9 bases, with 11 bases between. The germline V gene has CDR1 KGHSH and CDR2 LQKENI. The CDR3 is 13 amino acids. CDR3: CASSPSAGTEQFF. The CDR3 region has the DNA TGTGCCAGCTCACCATCGGCCGGGACTGAGCAGTTCTTC.

CDR3 in DNA: TGTGCCAGCAGCGGTGGGAACACCTACGAGCAGTACTTC. Protein product: CASSGGNTYEQYF. J is TRBJ2-7 and V is TRBV7-9; D gene unclear. The CDR3 covers 13 residues. Germline V lookup: CDR1 SEHNR, CDR2 FQNEAQ (reference sequence). The ends were cut back, 5 bases at V and 2 bases at J, with 10 bases in the middle.

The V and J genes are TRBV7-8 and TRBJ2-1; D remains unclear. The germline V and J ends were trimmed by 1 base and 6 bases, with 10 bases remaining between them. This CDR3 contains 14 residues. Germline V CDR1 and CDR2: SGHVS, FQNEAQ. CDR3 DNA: TGTGCCAGCAGCTTAGAGTTCCACTCCAATGAGCAGTTCTTC. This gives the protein CASSLEFHSNEQFF.

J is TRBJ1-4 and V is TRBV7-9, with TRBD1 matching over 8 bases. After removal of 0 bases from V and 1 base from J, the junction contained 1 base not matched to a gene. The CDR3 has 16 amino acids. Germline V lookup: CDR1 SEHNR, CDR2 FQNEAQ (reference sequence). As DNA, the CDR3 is TGTGCCAGCAGCTTAGCAGGACAGGGAACTAATGAAAAACTGTTTTTT. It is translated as CASSLAGQGTNEKLFF.

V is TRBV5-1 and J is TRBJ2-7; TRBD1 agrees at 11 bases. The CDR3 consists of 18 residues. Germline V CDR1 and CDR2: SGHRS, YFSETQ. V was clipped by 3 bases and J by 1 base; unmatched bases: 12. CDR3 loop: CASSSSGTGGILSYEQYF. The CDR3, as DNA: TGCGCCAGCAGCTCCTCCGGGACAGGGGGAATTCTGTCCTACGAGCAGTACTTC.

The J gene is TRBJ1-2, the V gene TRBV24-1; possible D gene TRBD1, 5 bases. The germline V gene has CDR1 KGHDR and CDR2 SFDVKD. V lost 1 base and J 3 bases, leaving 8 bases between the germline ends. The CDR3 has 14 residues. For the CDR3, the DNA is TGTGCCACCAGTGATTTTACACAGGACTATGGCTACACCTTC. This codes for CATSDFTQDYGYTF.

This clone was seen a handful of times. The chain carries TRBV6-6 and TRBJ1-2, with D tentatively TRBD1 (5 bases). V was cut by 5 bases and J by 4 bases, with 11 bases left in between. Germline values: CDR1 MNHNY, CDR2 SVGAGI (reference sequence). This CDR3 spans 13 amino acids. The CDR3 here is CASSGGRGYGYTF. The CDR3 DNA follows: TGTGCCAGCAGTGGGGGACGGGGCTATGGCTACACCTTC.